The 25 T cell receptor beta chains below were found in one sample sequenced in a study of T cell responses to AZD1222 COVID-19 vaccine. Profiling relied on immunoSEQ multiplex PCR, and the TCRdb table lists in-frame clones only, not all of them. The table records approximately 120,000 clones, roughly 90% of them present only once. Sequenced here: peripheral blood, sampled on day 0 of AZD1222 vaccination. The source is an adult in good health.

The rearrangement links TRBV28 to TRBJ1-1; D not certain. V was shortened by 6 bases and J by 0 bases, with 11 bases between the two germline ends. Germline CDR1 reads MDHEN; CDR2 reads SYDVKM. The CDR3 extends over 14 amino acids. CDR3 DNA: TGTGCCAGCAGGTCCCCCACTTTGAACACTGAAGCTTTCTTT. Amino acid sequence: CASRSPTLNTEAFF.

The chain combines TRBV24-1 with TRBJ2-1; 9 bases line up with TRBD1. This CDR3 spans 21 amino acids. Unmatched junction bases numbered 18, after V lost 1 base and J lost 3 bases. Per germline, CDR1 KGHDR and CDR2 SFDVKD. CDR3: CATSDFRGQGALGRNYNEQFF. The CDR3 DNA reads TGTGCCACCAGTGATTTTAGGGGACAGGGTGCCCTGGGTAGAAACTACAATGAGCAGTTCTTC.

This clone was seen only a few times. This sequence joins TRBV19 and TRBJ1-6; no firm D call. Trimming removed 5 bases from V and 6 bases from J, with 8 bases in between. Looked up from germline, CDR1 is LNHDA and CDR2 is SQIVND (reference sequence). CDR3 size: 13 residues. In DNA, the CDR3 is TGTGCCAGTAGTGGCAGGATTAATTCACCCCTCCACTTT. Residues: CASSGRINSPLHF.

This clone was observed a few times. The chain joins TRBV27 to TRBJ2-1, with D possibly matching TRBD1 (6 bases). This CDR3 region has 15 residues. The ends were cut back, 6 bases at V and 6 bases at J, with 18 bases in the middle. Germline CDR1 is MNHEY and CDR2 is SMNVEV (reference sequence). The CDR3 region is CASSTNQGRGNEQFF. The CDR3 DNA reads TGTGCCAGCAGCACCAACCAGGGCAGGGGCAATGAGCAGTTCTTC.

This chain uses TRBV12-3 or TRBV12-4 with TRBJ2-7; 7 positions match TRBD2. There are 13 residues in the CDR3. V trimming: 8 bases; J trimming: 2 bases; junction bases outside the gene matches: 6. The CDR3 spells CASHRGETYEQYF. CDR3 coding DNA: TGTGCCAGCCACCGGGGGGAGACCTACGAGCAGTACTTC.

The chain recombines TRBV10-3 with TRBJ2-3; a weak D match, TRBD2 (7 bases). CDR1 and CDR2 (germline): ENHRY, SYGVKD. V lost 2 bases and J 4 bases, leaving 13 bases between the germline ends. This CDR3 has 15 residues. The CDR3 nucleotides read TGTGCCATCAGTGAGGGGGGGGCAATGGCAGATACGCAGTATTTT. As protein: CAISEGGAMADTQYF.

The rearrangement uses TRBV6-6 and TRBJ1-3; D gene ambiguous. Germline lookup yields CDR1 MNHNY and CDR2 SVGAGI (reference sequence). This CDR3 has 15 amino acids. Trimming took off 0 bases at V and 3 bases at J, with 9 bases between the two ends. CDR3 in DNA: TGTGCCAGCAGTTACTCACCGGGGTATGGAAACACCATATATTTT. This translates into CASSYSPGYGNTIYF.

The CDR3: CASRELGRVNGYTF. CDR3 in DNA: TGTGCCAGCAGGGAGTTGGGCAGGGTGAATGGCTACACCTTC. This chain joins TRBV27 and TRBJ1-2; D perhaps matches TRBD1 (5 bases). This CDR3 has 14 amino acids. Trimming took off 6 bases at V and 6 bases at J, with 17 bases between the two ends. Germline V gene lookup returns CDR1 MNHEY and CDR2 SMNVEV (reference sequence).

The chain links TRBV2 to TRBJ2-3, with D maybe TRBD1 (6 bases). The ends were cut back, 10 bases at V and 2 bases at J, with 13 bases in the middle. The CDR3 covers 13 residues. The germline V gene encodes CDR1 SNHLY and CDR2 FYNNEI. The CDR3 DNA reads TGTGCCACCAGGGGCCAGCCCACAGATACGCAGTATTTT. Its translation: CATRGQPTDTQYF.

The chain recombines TRBV3-1 (or the pseudogene TRBV3-2) with TRBJ2-3, with TRBD1 identical over 9 bases. With 4 bases clipped from V and 3 bases from J, the junction kept 5 bases outside the gene matches. The germline V gene has CDR1 LGHDT and CDR2 YNNKEL (reference sequence). This CDR3 contains 15 residues. CDR3 protein: CASSPGTGITDTQYF. The CDR3 nucleotides read TGTGCCAGCAGCCCCGGGACAGGGATTACAGATACGCAGTATTTT.

The chain combines TRBV24-1 with TRBJ2-4, with D perhaps TRBD1 (5 bases). The CDR3 totals 15 residues. Germline V gene sequence: CDR1 KGHDR, CDR2 SFDVKD. V was trimmed by 8 bases and J by 0 bases, leaving 13 bases between them. The CDR3: CATKGQTLAKNIQYF. CDR3 coding DNA: TGTGCCACCAAGGGGCAGACCTTAGCCAAAAACATTCAGTACTTC.

In nucleotides, the CDR3 is TGTGCCAGCAGCTTGTTAGGGCCTACAACTAATGAAAAACTGTTTTTT. Its translation is CASSLLGPTTNEKLFF. The V call is TRBV5-6, the J call TRBJ1-4, with unresolved D. Trimming shortened V by 1 base and J by 0 bases, and 10 bases separated the two germline ends. This CDR3 has 16 residues. Germline-derived CDR1 and CDR2 are SGHDT and YYEEEE.

This clone was counted a single time. The genes are TRBV6-5 and TRBJ2-3; 7 nucleotides align to TRBD1. The V segment lost 3 bases and the J segment 2 bases; nucleotides outside the gene matches: 5. The CDR3 covers 15 residues. Per germline, CDR1 MNHEY and CDR2 SVGAGI. The CDR3 here is CASSYSGTATDTQYF. DNA for the CDR3: TGTGCCAGCAGTTATTCCGGGACAGCCACAGATACGCAGTATTTT.

V usage is TRBV11-2 and J usage is TRBJ1-2; possible D gene TRBD1, 5 bases. Between the trimmed V and J ends, which lost 2 bases and 5 bases, there was a span of 18 bases. There are 16 residues in the CDR3. Germline loops: CDR1 SGHAT, CDR2 FQNNGV. The CDR3 nucleotides are TGTGCCAGCAGCTTAACCTCGGGGGGGGACCCTTATGGCTACACCTTC. Translation: CASSLTSGGDPYGYTF.

The rearrangement uses TRBV11-3 and TRBJ1-3; 10 nucleotides match TRBD1. CDR3 length: 13 residues. CDR1 and CDR2 from the germline V gene are SGHNT and YENEEA. After removal of 4 bases from V and 8 bases from J, the junction contained 2 bases not matched to a gene. CDR3 region: CASSSGQGDTIYF. In nucleotides, the CDR3 is TGTGCCAGCAGCTCAGGACAGGGGGACACCATATATTTT.

The CDR3 protein is CASSYSTEKLFF. The CDR3, as DNA: TGTGCCAGCAGTTACTCTACTGAAAAACTGTTTTTT. The chain links TRBV6-2 or TRBV6-3 to TRBJ1-4; D gene ambiguous. From germline, CDR1 is MNHEY and CDR2 SVGEGT. V lost 0 bases to trimming and J lost 7 bases, with 3 bases between them. The length of the CDR3 is 12 residues.

The chain carries TRBV28 and TRBJ1-1, with 7 bases lining up with TRBD1. Germline V gene lookup returns CDR1 MDHEN and CDR2 SYDVKM. Trimming at V came to 7 bases and at J to 1 base, leaving 15 bases not matched to a gene. This CDR3 region has 17 residues. The CDR3: CASTPGGGKTWNTEAFF. The DNA for the CDR3 is TGTGCCAGCACCCCAGGGGGGGGTAAAACATGGAACACTGAAGCTTTCTTT.

V and J are TRBV10-3 and TRBJ1-1; D gene unclear. The CDR3 spans 14 residues. V lost 10 bases to trimming and J lost 6 bases, with 21 bases between them. Germline-derived CDR1 and CDR2 are ENHRY and SYGVKD. CDR3 loop: CATTQTRVGAEAFF. Written as DNA, the CDR3 is TGTGCCACCACCCAAACCCGTGTTGGAGCTGAAGCTTTCTTT.

The rearrangement joins TRBV5-4 to TRBJ2-1; TRBD2 matches at 11 bases. This CDR3 is 16 amino acids long. CDR1 is SGHNT, CDR2 YYREEE, per germline (reference sequence). V shed 2 bases and J 6 bases; nucleotides not matched to a gene: 7. The CDR3 loop reads CASSFSGRAETNEQFF. The CDR3 coding sequence is TGTGCCAGCAGCTTTAGCGGGAGGGCCGAAACCAATGAGCAGTTCTTC.

This chain uses TRBV5-1 with TRBJ1-3; the D is unclear. Deletions cut 2 bases from V and 2 bases from J, with 14 bases between. Germline V gene lookup returns CDR1 SGHRS and CDR2 YFSETQ. The CDR3 runs 16 residues. CDR3 region: CASSLSSRSPGNTIYF. DNA of the CDR3: TGCGCCAGCAGCTTAAGTTCTCGCAGCCCTGGAAACACCATATATTTT.

The chain carries TRBV11-2 and TRBJ2-1; the D gene could be TRBD1 or TRBD2 (5 bases each). The CDR3 spans 15 residues. Looked up from germline, CDR1 is SGHAT and CDR2 is FQNNGV. Trimming removed 5 bases at V and 5 bases at J, with 16 bases between. In DNA, the CDR3 is TGTGCCAGCAGCCCAGCCGCCGGGACCCACAATGAGCAGTTCTTC. Translated, it gives CASSPAAGTHNEQFF.

This clone appeared once. This chain uses TRBV10-3 with TRBJ2-7, with D perhaps TRBD2 (5 bases). The ends were cut back, 8 bases at V and 6 bases at J, with 23 bases in the middle. Germline V gene sequence: CDR1 ENHRY, CDR2 SYGVKD. The CDR3 length is 15 residues. The CDR3 nucleotides are TGTGCCATCTTTCCTGGCGACTCACGAGGAGGCGAGCAGTACTTC. This gives the protein CAIFPGDSRGGEQYF.

The CDR3 loop reads CASRLQGGSYEQYF. As DNA, the CDR3 is TGTGCCAGCAGGCTGCAGGGGGGCTCCTACGAGCAGTACTTC. V gene TRBV27 combines with J gene TRBJ2-7; a possible D gene is TRBD1 (7 bases). The CDR3 spans 14 residues. V dropped 6 bases and J dropped 0 bases, with 12 bases sitting between them. Germline CDR1 reads MNHEY; CDR2 reads SMNVEV (reference sequence).

This clone appeared once. The chain is built from TRBV6-4 and TRBJ2-1; D remains ambiguous. Between the trimmed V and J ends, which lost 5 bases and 5 bases, there was a span of 7 bases. The CDR3 totals 12 residues. The germline CDR1 and CDR2 sequences are MRHNA and SNTAGT. CDR3 sequence (DNA): TGTGCCAGCAGTTATGGGGACAATGAGCAGTTCTTC. It codes for CASSYGDNEQFF.

The chain combines TRBV6-4 with TRBJ2-7; no firm D call. Germline CDR1 MRHNA, CDR2 SNTAGT. The V gene lost 0 bases and the J gene lost 7 bases, with 13 bases spanning the gap. This CDR3 comprises 14 residues. The CDR3 spells CASSDSRRVEEQYF. As DNA, the CDR3 is TGTGCCAGCAGTGACTCGCGTAGGGTGGAAGAGCAGTACTTC.